This passage covers 11 T cell receptor beta chains from one sample sequenced in a study of blood T cell repertoires in COVID-19. Profiled with immunoSEQ multiplex PCR; TCRdb holds only in-frame clones, not every one. The sample consists of roughly 430,000 clones, roughly 88% of them appearing once. The sample consisted of PBMCs or T cells enriched from blood (not recorded which). The origin of the receptors is a woman aged 40 to 49 with acute COVID-19.

V gene TRBV18 combines with J gene TRBJ2-1; 10 nucleotides align to TRBD2. Germline CDR1 KGHSH, CDR2 LQKENI. V dropped 6 bases and J dropped 0; count of bases not matched to a gene: 11. This CDR3 comprises 18 residues. CDR3 protein: CASSQRVAGGPSYNEQFF. Written as DNA, the CDR3 is TGTGCCAGCTCCCAGAGGGTAGCGGGGGGCCCCTCCTACAATGAGCAGTTCTTC.

The chain has TRBV19 and TRBJ1-6; D might be TRBD1 (5 bases). The CDR3 length is 14 residues. Per germline, CDR1 LNHDA and CDR2 SQIVND (reference sequence). Trimming shortened V by 3 bases and J by 7 bases, and 10 bases separated the two germline ends. The CDR3 loop is CASSMGGRNSPLHF. CDR3 DNA: TGTGCCAGTAGTATGGGGGGTCGCAATTCACCCCTCCACTTT.

J is TRBJ1-5 and V is TRBV29-1; TRBD1 agrees at 8 bases. The length of the CDR3 is 13 residues. Germline trimming cut 5 bases from V and 6 bases from J; bases unmatched to any gene: 6. Germline loops: CDR1 SQVTM, CDR2 ANQGSEA. The CDR3: CSVQGARSQPQHF. The CDR3 DNA reads TGCAGCGTTCAGGGGGCGCGTAGTCAGCCCCAGCATTTT.

The CDR3: CASSSPPGSHTDTQYF. In DNA form, the CDR3 reads TGTGCCAGTAGTAGCCCCCCGGGGAGTCACACAGATACGCAGTATTTT. The genes are TRBV19 and TRBJ2-3; perhaps TRBD2 as D (5 bases). Germline V gives CDR1 LNHDA, CDR2 SQIVND (reference sequence). This CDR3 spans 16 amino acids. Trimming stripped 4 bases from V and 2 bases from J, with 16 bases between.

This sequence joins TRBV5-4 and TRBJ2-3, with D possibly TRBD1 on 5 matching bases. V lost 1 base and J 2 bases, leaving 23 bases between the germline ends. Germline V gene data show CDR1 as SGHNT and CDR2 as YYREEE (reference sequence). CDR3 size: 19 residues. CDR3 coding DNA: TGTGCCAGCAGCTTGAAGGTGGTTCATGCTGCAGGACACACAGATACGCAGTATTTT. Protein sequence: CASSLKVVHAAGHTDTQYF.

In this sample, this clone turned up once. The J gene is TRBJ2-3, the V gene TRBV7-7, with TRBD1 matching over 8 bases. The germline V gene has CDR1 SSHAT and CDR2 FNYEAQ (reference sequence). This CDR3 comprises 14 residues. V lost 5 bases, J lost 4 bases, and 5 bases stayed unmatched. In DNA, the CDR3 is TGTGCCAGCAGCCCTTCGACAGGGGCAGATACGCAGTATTTT. Translated, it gives CASSPSTGADTQYF. Full variable domain (remainder filled in from reference TRBV7-7 and TRBJ2-3): GAGVSQSPRYKVTKRGQDVTLRCDPISSHATLYWYQQALGQGPEFLTYFNYEAQPDKSGLPSDRFSAERPEGSISTLTIQRTEQRDSAMYRCASSPSTGADTQYFGPGTRLTVL.

In the case of this clone: The germline gene is not matched at one end of the junction; a read error may be the cause. The CDR3 bases are TGTGCCAGTACTATAACAGGGACAACCGCCTACGAGCAGTACTTC. Its protein is CASTITGTTAYEQYF. The rearrangement links TRBV19 to TRBJ2-7, with a weak D call TRBD1 (6 bases). Germline loops: CDR1 LNHDA, CDR2 SQIVND (reference sequence). The CDR3 length is 15 residues.

The DNA of the CDR3 is TGTGCCAGCAGCCGGAACGTCAATGGGGCTCAAGAGACCCAGTACTTC. Protein: CASSRNVNGAQETQYF. The rearrangement links TRBV4-2 to TRBJ2-5; a possible D gene is TRBD1 (5 bases). Trimming took 4 bases from V and 2 from J, leaving 17 bases between them. The CDR3 is made up of 16 amino acids. The germline V gene has CDR1 LGHNA and CDR2 YNFKEQ.

The chain uses TRBV5-6 and TRBJ2-3, with a tentative D call TRBD2 (6 bases). V lost 5 bases to trimming and J lost 2 bases, with 15 bases between them. Germline-derived CDR1 and CDR2 are SGHDT and YYEEEE. The CDR3 contains 15 residues. This chain's CDR3 is CASRLRGLTTDTQYF. The DNA of the CDR3 is TGTGCCAGCAGACTTCGGGGACTGACCACAGATACGCAGTATTTT.

The rearrangement joins TRBV6-5 to TRBJ1-2; D remains unclear. CDR1 and CDR2 from the germline V gene are MNHEY and SVGAGI. The CDR3 length is 15 residues. Trimming stripped 5 bases from V and 3 bases from J, with 16 bases between. The CDR3: CASSPNSQSYYGYTF. In nucleotides, the CDR3 is TGTGCCAGCAGTCCCAATTCCCAGTCCTACTATGGCTACACCTTC.

This clone was seen only once. The chain couples TRBV6-5 to TRBJ1-5; the D is unclear. Trimming took off 10 bases at V and 0 bases at J, with 13 bases between the two ends. Germline assignment: CDR1 MNHEY and CDR2 SVGAGI. This CDR3 contains 14 residues. The CDR3 spells CATQVLYSNQPQHF. The DNA for the CDR3 is TGTGCCACCCAGGTGTTATATAGCAATCAGCCCCAGCATTTT.